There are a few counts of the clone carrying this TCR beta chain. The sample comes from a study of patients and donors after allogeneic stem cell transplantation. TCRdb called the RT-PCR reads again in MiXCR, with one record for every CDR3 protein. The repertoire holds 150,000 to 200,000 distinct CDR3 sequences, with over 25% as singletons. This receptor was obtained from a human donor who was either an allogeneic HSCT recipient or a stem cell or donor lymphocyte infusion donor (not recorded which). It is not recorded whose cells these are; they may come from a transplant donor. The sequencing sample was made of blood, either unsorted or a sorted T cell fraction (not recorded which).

The chain's CDR3 is CSARFPPMSNQPQHF. The DNA for the CDR3 is TGCAGTGCAAGGTTCCCTCCCATGTCCAATCAGCCCCAGCATTTT. The chain is built from TRBV20-1 and TRBJ1-5; D call uncertain. This CDR3 is built from 15 residues. Trimming left V 6 bases short and J 3 bases short, with 18 bases between. Germline lookup yields CDR1 DFQATT and CDR2 SNEGSKA (reference sequence).